This T cell receptor (beta chain) was observed in a study of T cells in Graves' hyperthyroidism and ophthalmopathy. Germline V CDR1 and CDR2: GTSNPN, SVGIG (reference sequence). This CDR3 has 11 amino acids. The V and J ends lost 0 bases and 4 bases respectively, with 2 bases between them. Pregnant or lactating patients were excluded, as were those with uncontrolled infection or other autoimmune disease. TCR beta CDR3 regions were amplified from RNA. The TCR CDR3 was amplified in a first-round RT-PCR using the HTBI primer set. One entry per CDR3 protein results from TCRdb running MiXCR on the multiplex PCR reads. The data contain roughly 380,000 distinct CDR3 sequences, about 19% of them singletons.

The chain joins TRBV30 to TRBJ2-3, with D uncertain. The sample taken for sequencing was blood. The sequence derives from a woman under 30 with Graves' hyperthyroidism. As DNA, the CDR3 is TGTGCCTGGAGTGTACCAGATACGCAGTATTTT. As protein: CAWSVPDTQYF.